The following is a TCR beta chain sequence with its context. The assay was immunoSEQ multiplex PCR, and TCRdb's table has in-frame clones only and misses some. The sample carries about 21,000 clones, roughly 88% recorded once. Germline trimming cut 3 bases from V and 4 bases from J; bases unmatched to any gene: 3. This CDR3 comprises 13 residues. Germline-derived CDR1 and CDR2 are SQVTM and ANQGSEA. This sample is part of a study of PD-1 and CTLA-4 blockade in melanoma. The sample in question was CD8+ T cells from peripheral blood, obtained before anti-PD-1 treatment. The V gene is TRBV29-1, the J gene TRBJ2-1; 7 bases align to TRBD1. The receptor was isolated from a human donor with melanoma. This CDR3 reads CSVEDRSYNEQFF. The CDR3 region has the DNA TGCAGCGTTGAGGACAGGTCTTACAATGAGCAGTTCTTC.